This TCR beta chain derives from a study of blood T cell repertoires in COVID-19. Study background: There were acute and convalescent COVID-19 samples, and they came from the United States, Italy and Spain. Nucleic acid was either cDNA or gDNA, and it came from T cells, B-cell-depleted T cells, or PBMCs.

V dropped 7 bases and J dropped 8; count of bases not matched to a gene: 12. The germline V gene encodes CDR1 SGDLS and CDR2 YYNGEE. This CDR3 has 15 residues. Per the study methods: Cell counts per sample came from amplifying reference gene primers. The assay was immunoSEQ multiplex PCR, and TCRdb's table has in-frame clones only and misses some. For V, J and clone size, that table is used; D and trimming come from the DNA. Counted here are about 270,000 clones, around nine tenths occurring once; the ten biggest clones make up about 10%. The sample taken for sequencing was peripheral blood. The V and J genes are TRBV9 and TRBJ2-1; 10 nucleotides agree with TRBD2. The TCR sequence derives from a man in his forties or fifties with active or convalescent COVID-19. CDR3 bases: TGTGCCAGCGCTTTAAGCGGGGGGGAGGTTGATGAGCAGTTCTTC. Translating it yields CASALSGGEVDEQFF.